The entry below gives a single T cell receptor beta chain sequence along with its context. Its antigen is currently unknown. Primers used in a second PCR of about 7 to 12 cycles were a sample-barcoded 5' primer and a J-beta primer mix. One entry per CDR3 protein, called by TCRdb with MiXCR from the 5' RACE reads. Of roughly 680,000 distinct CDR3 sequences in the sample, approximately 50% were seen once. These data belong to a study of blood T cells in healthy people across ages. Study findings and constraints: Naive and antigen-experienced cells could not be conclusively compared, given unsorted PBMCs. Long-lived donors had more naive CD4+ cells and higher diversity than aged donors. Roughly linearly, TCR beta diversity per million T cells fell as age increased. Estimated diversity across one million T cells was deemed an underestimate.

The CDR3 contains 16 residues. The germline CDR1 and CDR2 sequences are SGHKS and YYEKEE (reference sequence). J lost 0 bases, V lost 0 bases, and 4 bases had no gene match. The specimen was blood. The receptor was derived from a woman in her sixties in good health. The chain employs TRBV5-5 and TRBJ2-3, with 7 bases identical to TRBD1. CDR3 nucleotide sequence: TGTGCCAGCAGCTTGGGAAGACAGGGTAGCACAGATACGCAGTATTTT. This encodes CASSLGRQGSTDTQYF. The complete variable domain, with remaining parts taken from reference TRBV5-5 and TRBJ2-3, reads DAGVTQSPTHLIKTRGQQVTLRCSPISGHKSVSWYQQVLGQGPQFIFQYYEKEERGRGNFPDRFSARQFPNYSSELNVNALLLGDSALYLCASSLGRQGSTDTQYFGPGTRLTVL.